A single sample gave rise to the 23 T cell receptor beta chains below, sequenced in a study of patients and donors after allogeneic stem cell transplantation. TCRdb passed the RT-PCR reads through MiXCR, listing each CDR3 protein once. The repertoire includes 920,000 or so distinct CDR3 sequences, roughly 18% of them detected once, and roughly 6.4% sits in the top ten. Sequenced input: blood, either unsorted or a sorted T cell fraction (not recorded which). The receptors derive from a human donor who was either an allogeneic HSCT recipient or a stem cell or donor lymphocyte infusion donor (not recorded which). It is not recorded whose cells these are; they may come from a transplant donor.

V and J are TRBV29-1 and TRBJ2-5, with 8 bases aligning to TRBD1. Germline V gene sequence: CDR1 SQVTM, CDR2 ANQGSEA. CDR3 length: 12 amino acids. V dropped 8 bases and J dropped 6; count of bases not matched to a gene: 8. In DNA form, the CDR3 reads TGCAGCTCCAAGAGGACAGGGAAGACCCAGTACTTC. This gives the protein CSSKRTGKTQYF.

This chain uses TRBV24-1 with TRBJ1-2; D is unresolved. The CDR3 has 13 amino acids. CDR1 and CDR2 (germline): KGHDR, SFDVKD. V was trimmed by 4 bases and J by 0 bases, leaving 5 bases between them. The CDR3 sequence is CATSDGPNYGYTF. CDR3 DNA sequence: TGTGCCACCAGTGACGGCCCTAACTATGGCTACACCTTC.

This clonotype was counted between two and nine times. V gene TRBV2 combines with J gene TRBJ2-7; weak D call: TRBD2 (7 bases). Per the germline V gene, CDR1 is SNHLY and CDR2 is FYNNEI. Trimming stripped 7 bases from V and 4 bases from J, with 20 bases between. The CDR3 is 15 amino acids. The CDR3 DNA reads as TGTGCCAGCAAGGGGGGACGGGGGGCCCCATACGAGCAGTACTTC. Translated: CASKGGRGAPYEQYF.

This clonotype was seen a handful of times. The gene calls are TRBV12-3 or TRBV12-4 and TRBJ1-4; 7 bases fit TRBD1. Losses at the gene ends were 4 bases for V and 5 bases for J; bases not matched to a gene: 7. The CDR3 spans 15 residues. In DNA, the CDR3 is TGTGCCAGCAGTTCGGGGACAGCCGAGAATGAAAAACTGTTTTTT. Protein product: CASSSGTAENEKLFF.

The CDR3 here is CASRIKDSLLNIQYF. CDR3 nucleotide sequence: TGTGCCAGCAGGATAAAGGACAGTTTATTAAACATTCAGTACTTC. The chain has TRBV2 and TRBJ2-4; weak D call: TRBD1 (6 bases). This CDR3 has 15 amino acids. Between the trimmed V and J ends, which lost 6 bases and 6 bases, there was a span of 18 bases. CDR1 and CDR2 (germline): SNHLY, FYNNEI.

This clonotype was observed at least ten times. The V call is TRBV12-3 or TRBV12-4, the J call TRBJ2-1; 8 bases line up with TRBD2. This CDR3 comprises 15 residues. V shed 3 bases, J shed 6 bases, and the junction held 7 bases outside the gene matches. CDR3 coding DNA: TGTGCCAGCAGTTTCGAATCCAGCGGGAGCAATGAGCAGTTCTTC. As protein: CASSFESSGSNEQFF.

The sample holds many counts of this clonotype. The chain carries TRBV9 and TRBJ2-7; TRBD1 agrees at 9 bases. V dropped 2 bases and J dropped 7; count of bases not matched to a gene: 4. CDR3 length: 13 residues. The germline gives CDR1 SGDLS, CDR2 YYNGEE. CDR3 DNA: TGTGCCAGCAGCGTGGGACAGGGAGATGAGCAGTACTTC. Translation gives CASSVGQGDEQYF.

This chain joins TRBV5-1 and TRBJ2-7; D remains unclear. This CDR3 contains 10 residues. CDR1 SGHRS and CDR2 YFSETQ come from the germline V gene. V shed 7 bases and J shed 6 bases, with 8 bases lying between them. CDR3 DNA sequence: TGCGCCAGCCCCTGCGGCGAGCAGTACTTC. Amino acid sequence: CASPCGEQYF.

This clonotype was seen a few times. The rearrangement links TRBV20-1 to TRBJ1-1, with TRBD1 as a possible D gene (6 bases). This CDR3 contains 15 residues. Trimming shortened V by 4 bases and J by 3 bases, and 18 bases separated the two germline ends. From germline, CDR1 is DFQATT and CDR2 SNEGSKA (reference sequence). The CDR3 sequence is CSATSIAGAYTEAFF. The CDR3 DNA reads as TGCAGTGCTACCAGCATCGCAGGGGCCTACACTGAAGCTTTCTTT.

The chain links TRBV20-1 to TRBJ2-5; 13 nucleotides align to TRBD2. J lost 4 bases, V lost 7 bases, and 3 bases had no gene match. There are 13 residues in the CDR3. Germline values: CDR1 DFQATT, CDR2 SNEGSKA (reference sequence). CDR3 sequence (DNA): TGCAGTGGGACTAGCGGGAGTTTAGAGACCCAGTACTTC. Its translation: CSGTSGSLETQYF.

The chain carries TRBV7-6 and TRBJ2-7, with D possibly matching TRBD1 (5 bases). The CDR3 loop spans 14 amino acids. V was pared by 0 bases and J by 6 bases, with 12 bases between. CDR1 SGHVS and CDR2 FNYEAQ come from the germline V gene. The CDR3 sequence is CASSLARQGSEQYF. The CDR3 DNA sequence: TGTGCCAGCAGCTTAGCGCGGCAGGGCTCCGAGCAGTACTTC.

The chain recombines TRBV9 with TRBJ1-4; no reliable D call. With 4 bases removed from V and 7 bases from J, the gap between germline ends came to 14 bases. The CDR3 runs to 14 residues. Germline values: CDR1 SGDLS, CDR2 YYNGEE. The DNA of the CDR3 is TGTGCCAGCAGCCCGACTGTGGCGGGTGAAAAACTGTTTTTT. Its translation: CASSPTVAGEKLFF.

This clonotype was recorded at least ten times. CDR3 amino acids: CASSLGGAYSGPQHF. The CDR3 nucleotides read TGCGCCAGCAGCTTAGGAGGTGCCTACTCAGGGCCCCAGCATTTT. This chain links TRBV5-1 with TRBJ1-5; D not resolved. This CDR3 has 15 residues. Germline assignment: CDR1 SGHRS and CDR2 YFSETQ. The V end was cut by 2 bases, the J end by 9 bases, with 18 bases between.

This clonotype has a handful of counts. The chain is built from TRBV5-1 and TRBJ2-5; TRBD1 agrees at 8 bases. This CDR3 is 18 amino acids long. In germline, CDR1 is SGHRS, CDR2 YFSETQ. Trimming took 3 bases from V and 2 from J; bases not matched to a gene: 15. The CDR3 bases are TGCGCCAGCAGCTCCTCGGGGGTCAGGGGGCGAAATCAAGAGACCCAGTACTTC. Residues: CASSSSGVRGRNQETQYF. Based on the CDR3 plus reference TRBV5-1 and TRBJ2-5, the full variable domain is KAGVTQTPRYLIKTRGQQVTLSCSPISGHRSVSWYQQTPGQGLQFLFEYFSETQRNKGNFPGRFSGRQFSNSRSEMNVSTLELGDSALYLCASSSSGVRGRNQETQYFGPGTRLLVL.

The V call is TRBV4-1, the J call TRBJ1-3; D may be TRBD1 (6 bases). The CDR3 sequence is 15 residues long. The V end was cut by 5 bases, the J end by 1 base, with 12 bases between. Germline CDR1 MGHRA, CDR2 YSYEKL. CDR3 nucleotides: TGCGCCAGCAGCTCACCCGGGACATCTGGAAACACCATATATTTT. Its protein product is CASSSPGTSGNTIYF.

The chain recombines TRBV11-1 with TRBJ2-7; 8 bases fit TRBD1. The CDR3 has 16 amino acids. Trimming at V came to 2 bases and at J to 2 bases, leaving 8 bases not matched to a gene. Germline CDR1 and CDR2: SGHAT and FQDESV (reference sequence). The CDR3 bases are TGTGCCAGCAGCTTAACCGGGACAGGATACCCCTACGAGCAGTACTTC. The encoded protein is CASSLTGTGYPYEQYF.

This clonotype was seen a few times. CDR3 in amino acids: CASSSNARGTEAFF. CDR3 nucleotide sequence: TGCGCCAGCAGCTCTAATGCCAGAGGTACCGAAGCTTTCTTT. The chain employs TRBV5-1 and TRBJ1-1; D not resolved. Germline V CDR1 and CDR2: SGHRS, YFSETQ. This CDR3 has 14 amino acids. With 3 bases removed from V and 8 bases from J, the gap between germline ends came to 17 bases.

The J gene is TRBJ2-5, the V gene TRBV10-3; 13 bases match TRBD2. V trimming: 3 bases; J trimming: 5 bases; junction bases outside the gene matches: 9. Germline-derived CDR1 and CDR2 are ENHRY and SYGVKD. The CDR3 extends over 17 amino acids. CDR3 nucleotides: TGTGCCATCAGTGACTCCACCGGGACTAGCGGGGTTGAGACCCAGTACTTC. Translating gives CAISDSTGTSGVETQYF.

The chain links TRBV5-1 to TRBJ2-7; D gene uncertain. This CDR3 has 14 residues. Germline V CDR1 and CDR2: SGHRS, YFSETQ. Trimming stripped 4 bases from V and 5 bases from J, with 16 bases between. The DNA for the CDR3 is TGCGCCAGCAGCCGCTTAGAAGTTTCGGACGAGCAGTACTTC. This encodes CASSRLEVSDEQYF. Full variable domain (outside the CDR3, taken from reference TRBV5-1 and TRBJ2-7): KAGVTQTPRYLIKTRGQQVTLSCSPISGHRSVSWYQQTPGQGLQFLFEYFSETQRNKGNFPGRFSGRQFSNSRSEMNVSTLELGDSALYLCASSRLEVSDEQYFGPGTRLTVT.

This clonotype was seen many times. The chain recombines TRBV10-3 with TRBJ2-3, with 9 bases identical to TRBD2. After removal of 5 bases from V and 2 bases from J, the junction contained 5 bases not matched to a gene. The germline CDR1 and CDR2 sequences are ENHRY and SYGVKD. The CDR3 covers 15 residues. The DNA for the CDR3 is TGTGCCATCAGTTTTAGCGGGGGACTCACAGATACGCAGTATTTT. This translates into CAISFSGGLTDTQYF.

This clonotype was observed a handful of times. This rearrangement joins TRBV20-1 to TRBJ2-6; D remains ambiguous. The V end lost 3 bases, the J end lost 0 bases, and 12 bases lay between the germline ends. Germline V lookup: CDR1 DFQATT, CDR2 SNEGSKA (reference sequence). The CDR3 totals 16 residues. The CDR3 sequence: CSASSARLSGANVLTF. CDR3 nucleotides: TGCAGTGCTAGTTCCGCCAGACTCTCTGGGGCCAACGTCCTGACTTTC.

This clonotype showed up many times. The chain links TRBV13 to TRBJ2-5; D uncertain. Germline lookup yields CDR1 PRHDT and CDR2 FYEKMQ (reference sequence). The CDR3 has 14 amino acids. Trimming removed 6 bases from V and 0 bases from J, with 11 bases in between. The chain's CDR3 is CASRRREYQETQYF. CDR3 coding DNA: TGTGCCAGCAGACGAAGAGAGTACCAAGAGACCCAGTACTTC. The entire variable domain, with the rest obtained from reference TRBV13 and TRBJ2-5, is as follows: AAGVIQSPRHLIKEKRETATLKCYPIPRHDTVYWYQQGPGQDPQFLISFYEKMQSDKGSIPDRFSAQQFSDYHSELNMSSLELGDSALYFCASRRREYQETQYFGPGTRLLVL.

The V call is TRBV20-1, the J call TRBJ1-2; the D gene is possibly TRBD1 (6 bases). Trimming took 3 bases from V and 2 from J, leaving 10 bases between them. This CDR3 region has 13 residues. The germline V gene encodes CDR1 DFQATT and CDR2 SNEGSKA (reference sequence). CDR3 DNA: TGCAGTGCTAGGTCGGGGGCCAACTATGGCTACACCTTC. This encodes CSARSGANYGYTF.